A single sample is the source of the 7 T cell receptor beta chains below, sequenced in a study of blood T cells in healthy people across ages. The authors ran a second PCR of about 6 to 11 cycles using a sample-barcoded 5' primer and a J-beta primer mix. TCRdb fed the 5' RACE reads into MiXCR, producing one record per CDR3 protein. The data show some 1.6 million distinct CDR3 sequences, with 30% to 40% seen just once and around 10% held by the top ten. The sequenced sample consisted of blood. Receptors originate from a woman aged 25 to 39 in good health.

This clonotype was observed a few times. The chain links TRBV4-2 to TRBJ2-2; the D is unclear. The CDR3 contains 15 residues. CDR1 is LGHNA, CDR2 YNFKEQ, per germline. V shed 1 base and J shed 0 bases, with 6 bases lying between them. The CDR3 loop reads CASSQGSANTGELFF. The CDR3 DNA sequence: TGTGCCAGCAGCCAAGGCTCGGCGAACACCGGGGAGCTGTTTTTT.

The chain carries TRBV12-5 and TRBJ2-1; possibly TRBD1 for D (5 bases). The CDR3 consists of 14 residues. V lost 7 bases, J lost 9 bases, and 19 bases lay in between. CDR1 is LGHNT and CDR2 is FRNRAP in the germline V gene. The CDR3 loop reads CASALGHTAGEQFF. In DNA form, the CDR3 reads TGTGCTAGTGCCCTAGGACATACTGCCGGTGAGCAGTTCTTC.

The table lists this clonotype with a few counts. The CDR3: CASSGGLAGSWETQYF. As DNA, the CDR3 is TGTGCCAGCAGTGGAGGACTAGCGGGGTCGTGGGAGACCCAGTACTTC. The rearrangement links TRBV12-3 or TRBV12-4 to TRBJ2-5; TRBD2 matches at 12 bases. V shed 5 bases, J shed 5 bases, and the junction held 9 bases outside the gene matches. CDR3 size: 16 residues.

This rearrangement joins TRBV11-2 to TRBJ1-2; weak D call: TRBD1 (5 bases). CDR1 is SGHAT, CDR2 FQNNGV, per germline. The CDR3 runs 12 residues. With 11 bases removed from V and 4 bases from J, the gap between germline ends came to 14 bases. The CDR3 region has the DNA TGTGCCGGCGGCCGGGGGGGCTATGGCTACACCTTC. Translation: CAGGRGGYGYTF.

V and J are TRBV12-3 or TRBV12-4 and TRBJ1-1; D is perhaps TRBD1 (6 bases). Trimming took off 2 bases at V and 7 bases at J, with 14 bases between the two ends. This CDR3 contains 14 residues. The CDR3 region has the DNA TGTGCCAGCAGTTTAAAGGGGGTTAACGGTGAAGCTTTCTTT. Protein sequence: CASSLKGVNGEAFF.

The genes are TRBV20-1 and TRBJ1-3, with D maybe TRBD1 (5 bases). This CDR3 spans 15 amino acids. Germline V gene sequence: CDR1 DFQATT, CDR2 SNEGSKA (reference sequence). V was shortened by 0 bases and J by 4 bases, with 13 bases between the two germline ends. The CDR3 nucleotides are TGCAGTGCTAGAGATACCGGGACGCTCGGAAACACCATATATTTT. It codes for CSARDTGTLGNTIYF.

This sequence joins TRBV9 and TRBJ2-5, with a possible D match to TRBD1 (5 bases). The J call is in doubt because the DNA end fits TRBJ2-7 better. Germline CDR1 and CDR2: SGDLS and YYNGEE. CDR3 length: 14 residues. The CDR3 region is CASSRTYQGYEQYF. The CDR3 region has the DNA TGTGCCAGCAGCCGGACGTACCAGGGCTACGAGCAGTACTTC.